This entry features one T cell receptor (beta chain) sequence. Its antigen is not identified. A clone one base away is much larger, so this may be a read error. The CDR3 runs 15 residues. The germline CDR1 and CDR2 sequences are MDHEN and SYDVKM. V was pared by 4 bases and J by 8 bases, with 20 bases between. This entry is derived from a study of T-cell reconstitution after alpha-beta-depleted transplantation in children. The study's findings and limits: Some patients showed high day-60 TCRbeta diversity, which derived from surviving recipient T cells and thymic progenitors. There were reportedly several hundred expanded graft clones from which alpha-beta T cells came about two months after transplant. T-cell counts and diversity were attributed mostly to newly produced T cells one year after transplant.

Construction of the TCRbeta library involved unique molecular identifiers. MiXCR, run by TCRdb on the PCR reads, gives a single entry per CDR3 protein. The profile shows 15,000 to 20,000 distinct CDR3 sequences, roughly 12% of them singletons. This clonotype was obtained from a boy younger than two who had a stem cell transplant for Wiskott-Aldrich syndrome, so the T cells may come from the graft donor. Sequences were derived from PBMCs, mostly from graft donor cells, sampled 180 days after TCRalphabeta/CD19-depleted stem cell transplant. V and J are TRBV28 and TRBJ1-2, with a weak D call TRBD1 (5 bases). The CDR3 reads CASSSGGWVPDGYTF. The CDR3 DNA reads TGTGCCAGCAGTTCTGGGGGGTGGGTGCCCGACGGCTACACCTTC.